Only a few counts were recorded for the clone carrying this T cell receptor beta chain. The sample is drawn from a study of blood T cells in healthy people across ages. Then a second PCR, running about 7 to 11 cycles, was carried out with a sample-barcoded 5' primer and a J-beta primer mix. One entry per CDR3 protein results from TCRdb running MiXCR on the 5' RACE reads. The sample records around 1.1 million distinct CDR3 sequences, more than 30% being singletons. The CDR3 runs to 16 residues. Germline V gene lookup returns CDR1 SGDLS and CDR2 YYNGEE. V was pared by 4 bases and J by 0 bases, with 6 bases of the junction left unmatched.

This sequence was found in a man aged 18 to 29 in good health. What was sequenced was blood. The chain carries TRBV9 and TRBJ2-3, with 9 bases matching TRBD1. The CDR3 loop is CASSPSGQGSTDTQYF. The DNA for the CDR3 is TGTGCCAGCAGCCCCAGCGGACAGGGGAGCACAGATACGCAGTATTTT.